This T cell receptor beta chain was identified during a study of brain T cells in children with intractable seizures. Study conclusions and caveats: HCMV serostatus was not known, and viral specificity came from CDR3 similarity only. Among the top 50 brain clones were public and private clonotypes.

In germline, CDR1 is LNHDA, CDR2 SQIVND (reference sequence). J lost 4 bases, V lost 4 bases, and 7 bases had no gene match. The CDR3 covers 15 residues. Data came from immunoSEQ multiplex PCR; TCRdb stores just in-frame clones and leaves some out. Of thousands of clones listed, under 95% are singletons. Surgery cases with the highest brain T cell transcript signatures were chosen for sequencing. Patients received at least one anti-epileptic drug before surgery. This clone was seen more than once but under ten times. Its specificity is unknown. The J gene is TRBJ1-1, the V gene TRBV19; the match to TRBD1 covers 9 bases. The material was resected brain tissue, obtained at surgery. This clonotype was sampled from a boy in the first two years of life with focal cortical dysplasia and intractable seizures. The CDR3 loop reads CASSTLTGGPTEAFF. The CDR3 nucleotides read TGTGCCAGTAGTACCCTAACAGGGGGCCCCACTGAAGCTTTCTTT.